This T cell receptor (beta chain) stems from a study of regulatory T cells in long-lasting Graves disease. Many counts were recorded for this clonotype. Its antigen is unknown. The time point was: persistent/refractory GD, antithyroid drugs over 5 years with positive TRAb. Construction of the TCR library relied on RNA isolated from PBMCs. V was pared by 4 bases and J by 3 bases, with 12 bases between. Germline V gene sequence: CDR1 GTSNPN, CDR2 SVGIG (reference sequence). The CDR3 runs 13 residues. CDR3-region Arm-PCR and iRepertoire HTBI primers produced the TCR beta libraries. Per the study methods: Sample data revealed about 60 TRBV and over eleven TRBJ segments. Using its own MiXCR run on the multiplex PCR reads, TCRdb lists one record per CDR3 protein. The V and J calls were determined by TCRdb, not by the authors. This repertoire shows roughly 300,000 distinct CDR3 sequences, 20% found once; its top ten account for less than 30%.

Whole-study results and caveats: Possibly, accuracy suffered from the small sample size.

The sample in question was peripheral blood mononuclear cells (PBMCs), obtained when the disease was refractory, from a patient treated with antithyroid drugs. This clonotype originated in a female donor with Graves disease. This rearrangement joins TRBV30 to TRBJ1-1, with D unresolved. The CDR3 loop reads CAWTPNRDTEAFF. The CDR3 DNA follows: TGTGCCTGGACCCCAAATAGAGACACTGAAGCTTTCTTT.